The source of this T cell receptor beta chain is a study of blood T cell repertoires in COVID-19. Study information: Spain, Italy and the United States supplied samples that represented acute and convalescent COVID-19. T cells, B-cell-depleted T cells, or PBMCs supplied cDNA or gDNA.

As regards this clone: The same CDR3 is also encoded by other DNA sequences in this sample.

In the study's own analysis: Amplifying reference gene primers gave estimates of nucleated cell counts. Sequencing used immunoSEQ multiplex PCR; TCRdb keeps in-frame clones, though not all of them. Clone size and the V and J calls come from that table; the DNA yielded D and trimming. Of about 140,000 clones listed, approximately 86% were seen once; the top ten hold less than 2%. The source material was peripheral blood. This receptor was taken from a man in his 70s with acute or convalescent COVID-19.

CDR3 bases: TGCGCCAGCAGCTTGGACACCCTGAACACTGAAGCTTTCTTT. Residues: CASSLDTLNTEAFF. The chain recombines TRBV5-1 with TRBJ1-1; D uncertain. The length of the CDR3 is 14 residues. V dropped 0 bases and J dropped 0 bases, with 6 bases sitting between them. The germline CDR1 and CDR2 sequences are SGHRS and YFSETQ.